The 27 T cell receptor beta chains given below trace back to one sample, sequenced in a study of beta chain features in type 1 diabetes. TCRB transcripts that were expressed got sequenced, as all of the isolated RNA had been reverse transcribed. Profiling relied on immunoSEQ multiplex PCR, and the TCRdb table lists in-frame clones only, not all of them. The data show about 150,000 clones, with roughly 10% seen just once and approximately 1.3% held by the top ten. The sequencing input was naive CD4+ T cells from blood. These receptors all come from a man aged 18 to 30 in good health.

The chain recombines TRBV6-1 with TRBJ2-1, with no clear D. This CDR3 region has 14 residues. The germline CDR1 and CDR2 sequences are MNHNS and SASEGT. Trimming removed 0 bases at V and 4 bases at J, with 7 bases between. This chain's CDR3 is CASSEAFIYNEQFF. CDR3 coding DNA: TGTGCCAGCAGTGAAGCGTTCATTTACAATGAGCAGTTCTTC.

This clone was observed a few times. The J gene is TRBJ1-2, the V gene TRBV9; D call uncertain. The CDR3 loop spans 14 amino acids. Germline CDR1 is SGDLS and CDR2 is YYNGEE. V was trimmed by 0 bases and J by 5 bases, leaving 11 bases between them. CDR3 residues: CASSVARGGYGYTF. Written as DNA, the CDR3 is TGTGCCAGCAGCGTAGCCCGAGGAGGTTATGGCTACACCTTC.

This clone came up a few times. The chain combines TRBV15 with TRBJ2-7; TRBD2 is a possible D gene (7 bases). The CDR3 is 15 amino acids. Trimming pared 0 bases from V and 6 bases from J, leaving 15 bases between. Germline loops: CDR1 LNHNV, CDR2 YYDKDF (reference sequence). CDR3 protein: CATSRDRGAEGEQYF. The CDR3 region has the DNA TGTGCCACCAGCAGAGATCGGGGGGCGGAGGGCGAGCAGTACTTC.

This chain uses TRBV4-2 with TRBJ1-1, with D perhaps TRBD1 (5 bases). The CDR3 length is 15 residues. V was clipped by 5 bases and J by 1 base, with 14 bases between them. Germline loops: CDR1 LGHNA, CDR2 YNFKEQ. The CDR3: CASSFPSGQNTEAFF. In nucleotides, the CDR3 is TGTGCCAGCAGCTTCCCTTCCGGACAGAACACTGAAGCTTTCTTT.

This clone was seen a few times. The gene calls are TRBV19 and TRBJ2-7; 11 nucleotides match TRBD1. J was trimmed by 0 bases and V by 4 bases; bases with no gene match: 8. From germline, CDR1 is LNHDA and CDR2 SQIVND (reference sequence). The CDR3 covers 17 residues. The CDR3 loop reads CASSRTGGGSPSYEQYF. Here the CDR3 DNA reads TGTGCCAGTAGTAGGACAGGGGGCGGTTCCCCCTCCTACGAGCAGTACTTC. Looking up the rest from reference TRBV19 and TRBJ2-7 gives the full variable domain: DGGITQSPKYLFRKEGQNVTLSCEQNLNHDAMYWYRQDPGQGLRLIYYSQIVNDFQKGDIAEGYSVSREKKESFPLTVTSAQKNPTAFYLCASSRTGGGSPSYEQYFGPGTRLTVT.

The rearrangement joins TRBV23-1 to TRBJ1-3; 7 bases are a match to TRBD1. TRBV23-1 is sorted into the ORF group, with uncertain function. There are 17 residues in the CDR3. Losses at the gene ends were 2 bases for V and 0 bases for J; bases not matched to a gene: 7. For the CDR3, the DNA is TGCGCCAGCAGTCAAACGGACAGGACGGCCTCTGGAAACACCATATATTTT. This codes for CASSQTDRTASGNTIYF.

This clone was observed a handful of times. The CDR3: CASSPRDSGGDAQYF. The CDR3, as DNA: TGCGCCAGCAGCCCACGAGATAGCGGGGGGGACGCGCAGTATTTT. This chain links TRBV4-3 with TRBJ2-3, with 11 bases identical to TRBD2. The V segment lost 4 bases and the J segment 10 bases; nucleotides outside the gene matches: 10. CDR1 and CDR2 from the germline V gene are LGHNA and YSLEER. This CDR3 has 15 amino acids.

Written as DNA, the CDR3 is TGTGCCAGCAGTTACGGGAGAGGAATCTACAATGAGCAGTTCTTC. This codes for CASSYGRGIYNEQFF. The V and J genes are TRBV6-6 and TRBJ2-1, with TRBD2 as a possible D gene (5 bases). Germline V CDR1 and CDR2: MNHNY, SVGAGI (reference sequence). The CDR3 is made up of 15 amino acids. With 2 bases removed from V and 3 bases from J, the gap between germline ends came to 11 bases.

The V gene is TRBV6-5, the J gene TRBJ2-7; TRBD1 matches at 9 bases. This CDR3 is 13 amino acids long. V shed 3 bases and J 6 bases; nucleotides not matched to a gene: 3. Germline values: CDR1 MNHEY, CDR2 SVGAGI. The CDR3 is CASSYGQGIEQYF. The CDR3 bases are TGTGCCAGCAGTTATGGACAGGGGATCGAGCAGTACTTC.

The chain carries TRBV11-2 and TRBJ1-2; 7 bases align to TRBD1. Trimming at V came to 2 bases and at J to 2 bases, leaving 5 bases not matched to a gene. The CDR3 extends over 15 amino acids. Germline V gene lookup returns CDR1 SGHAT and CDR2 FQNNGV. Written as DNA, the CDR3 is TGTGCCAGCAGCTTAAGGGCAGGGGGGAACTATGGCTACACCTTC. Translating gives CASSLRAGGNYGYTF.

This clone was found a few times. V usage is TRBV11-2 and J usage is TRBJ2-7; 12 bases fit TRBD2. Looked up from germline, CDR1 is SGHAT and CDR2 is FQNNGV. V lost 5 bases and J lost 1; bases outside the gene matches: 9. This CDR3 is 17 amino acids long. As DNA, the CDR3 is TGTGCCAGCAGCCTACTAGCGGGGGGCATTATGTCCTACGAGCAGTACTTC. It yields the protein CASSLLAGGIMSYEQYF.

This clone has only a few counts. The rearrangement links TRBV6-1 to TRBJ2-3, with D possibly TRBD2 on 7 matching bases. Per germline, CDR1 MNHNS and CDR2 SASEGT. The V end was cut by 9 bases, the J end by 4 bases, with 20 bases between. This CDR3 has 15 residues. This chain's CDR3 is CASRVSGGGADTQYF. CDR3 nucleotides: TGTGCCAGTCGTGTTTCGGGGGGCGGTGCAGATACGCAGTATTTT.

The chain is built from TRBV5-1 and TRBJ1-2; D gene uncertain. Deletions cut 1 base from V and 0 bases from J, with 7 bases between. CDR3 size: 14 residues. CDR1 and CDR2 from the germline V gene are SGHRS and YFSETQ. CDR3 sequence reads: CASSLKGANYGYTF. Written as DNA, the CDR3 is TGCGCCAGCAGCTTGAAAGGAGCTAACTATGGCTACACCTTC.

There are many counts of this clone. This rearrangement joins TRBV12-5 to TRBJ2-3; 10 bases align to TRBD1. The CDR3 loop spans 14 amino acids. J lost 4 bases, V lost 5 bases, and 3 bases had no gene match. Germline CDR1 and CDR2: LGHNT and FRNRAP. The CDR3 is CASGPGTGADTQYF. CDR3 in DNA: TGTGCTAGTGGTCCGGGGACAGGGGCAGATACGCAGTATTTT.

In this sample, this clone turned up a few times. The chain uses TRBV5-4 and TRBJ1-1; 9 nucleotides agree with TRBD1. The junction had 13 bases not matched to a gene; V was cut back by 4 bases and J by 3 bases. Germline V lookup: CDR1 SGHNT, CDR2 YYREEE (reference sequence). The CDR3 runs to 17 residues. The CDR3 sequence: CASSTGDRVREDTEAFF. CDR3 DNA: TGTGCCAGCAGCACCGGGGACAGGGTTAGAGAGGACACTGAAGCTTTCTTT.

This chain joins TRBV27 and TRBJ2-2; D ambiguous. CDR1 is MNHEY and CDR2 is SMNVEV in the germline V gene (reference sequence). Trimming took 3 bases from V and 2 from J, leaving 10 bases between them. The CDR3 has 15 amino acids. The CDR3 DNA is TGTGCCAGCAGTTTGTCGGGTTTTAACACCGGGGAGCTGTTTTTT. Protein: CASSLSGFNTGELFF.

The V call is TRBV6-1, the J call TRBJ1-3; D call uncertain. The CDR3 extends over 15 amino acids. Deletions cut 7 bases from V and 0 bases from J, with 13 bases between. Germline CDR1 MNHNS, CDR2 SASEGT. The CDR3 sequence is CASKRASSSGNTIYF. CDR3 DNA sequence: TGTGCCAGCAAGAGGGCATCCAGCTCTGGAAACACCATATATTTT.

This clone showed up just a few times. The chain has TRBV6-1 and TRBJ1-5; D is uncertain. This CDR3 spans 13 amino acids. Between the trimmed V and J ends, which lost 2 bases and 2 bases, there was a span of 4 bases. CDR1 is MNHNS, CDR2 SASEGT, per germline. This CDR3 is CASSERGNQPQHF. In DNA form, the CDR3 reads TGTGCCAGCAGTGAACGCGGCAATCAGCCCCAGCATTTT.

The V and J genes are TRBV11-2 and TRBJ1-4, with 8 bases that match TRBD1. Germline lookup yields CDR1 SGHAT and CDR2 FQNNGV. V lost 5 bases and J lost 8; bases outside the gene matches: 7. CDR3 length equals 14 residues. The CDR3 is CASSLGQGREKLFF. The DNA of the CDR3 is TGTGCCAGCAGCCTAGGACAGGGACGGGAAAAACTGTTTTTT.

V gene TRBV5-1 combines with J gene TRBJ2-5; 10 nucleotides match TRBD1. With 4 bases clipped from V and 4 bases from J, the junction kept 7 bases outside the gene matches. Germline V gene data show CDR1 as SGHRS and CDR2 as YFSETQ. The CDR3 sequence is 15 residues long. CDR3: CASSRMTGGGETQYF. As DNA, the CDR3 is TGCGCCAGCAGCCGAATGACAGGGGGCGGAGAGACCCAGTACTTC.

The genes are TRBV5-6 and TRBJ2-5; 12 bases map to TRBD1. The CDR3 consists of 15 residues. Germline V CDR1 and CDR2: SGHDT, YYEEEE. V lost 3 bases to trimming and J lost 5 bases; unmatched junction nucleotides: 5. The CDR3 bases are TGTGCCAGCAGCTCGGGACAGGGGGCAATCGAGACCCAGTACTTC. Its protein is CASSSGQGAIETQYF.

This clone came up a few times. Here the CDR3 reads CASSLGQLNTGELFF. The CDR3, as DNA: TGTGCCAGCAGCTTAGGACAGTTGAACACCGGGGAGCTGTTTTTT. This chain uses TRBV7-3 with TRBJ2-2; possible D gene TRBD1, 6 bases. Trimming stripped 2 bases from V and 1 base from J, with 8 bases between. This CDR3 comprises 15 residues. CDR1 SGHTA and CDR2 FQGTGA come from the germline V gene. Looking up the rest from reference TRBV7-3 and TRBJ2-2 gives the full variable domain: GAGVSQTPSNKVTEKGKYVELRCDPISGHTALYWYRQSLGQGPEFLIYFQGTGAADDSGLPNDRFFAVRPEGSVSTLKIQRTERGDSAVYLCASSLGQLNTGELFFGEGSRLTVL.

This chain connects TRBV19 to TRBJ2-5, with a weak D call TRBD1 (5 bases). The ends were cut back, 1 base at V and 0 bases at J, with 9 bases in the middle. Germline V gives CDR1 LNHDA, CDR2 SQIVND (reference sequence). The CDR3 is 15 residues long. The CDR3 sequence: CASSIGGSYQETQYF. The CDR3 region has the DNA TGTGCCAGTAGTATAGGGGGCAGCTACCAAGAGACCCAGTACTTC.

This clone was detected a few times. This sequence joins TRBV30 and TRBJ2-6; D is perhaps TRBD1 (5 bases). Trimming removed 4 bases at V and 3 bases at J, with 7 bases between. The CDR3 extends over 13 amino acids. CDR1 is GTSNPN and CDR2 is SVGIG in the germline V gene (reference sequence). The CDR3 sequence is CAWKGLGANVLTF. In DNA, the CDR3 is TGTGCCTGGAAGGGGCTTGGGGCCAACGTCCTGACTTTC. The full variable domain, with the rest looked up from reference TRBV30 and TRBJ2-6, is SQTIHQWPATLVQPVGSPLSLECTVEGTSNPNLYWYRQAAGRGLQLLFYSVGIGQISSEVPQNLSASRPQDRQFILSSKKLLLSDSGFYLCAWKGLGANVLTFGAGSRLTVL.

This clone was observed a handful of times. This sequence joins TRBV7-2 and TRBJ2-1; TRBD2 matches at 14 bases. Germline loops: CDR1 SGHTA, CDR2 FQGNSA. The junction had 5 bases not matched to a gene; V was cut back by 4 bases and J by 6 bases. The CDR3 loop spans 16 amino acids. CDR3 in amino acids: CASSSGLAGGVNEQFF. The CDR3 bases are TGTGCCAGCAGCTCCGGACTAGCGGGGGGAGTCAATGAGCAGTTCTTC.

Only a few counts were recorded for this clone. The chain uses TRBV25-1 and TRBJ2-3; possibly TRBD1 for D (6 bases). Deletions cut 3 bases from V and 4 bases from J, with 11 bases between. The CDR3 is 14 amino acids. Germline V CDR1 and CDR2: MGHDK, SYGVNS. The DNA for the CDR3 is TGTGCCAGCAGTGACCTAGGACAGCCAGATACGCAGTATTTT. This translates into CASSDLGQPDTQYF.

The table lists this clone with a few counts. The chain has TRBV4-2 and TRBJ1-1; no definite D call. Trimming removed 0 bases at V and 1 base at J, with 9 bases between. Germline V gives CDR1 LGHNA, CDR2 YNFKEQ. The CDR3 has 15 amino acids. Here the CDR3 reads CASSQERGWNTEAFF. The CDR3 DNA reads TGTGCCAGCAGCCAAGAACGGGGATGGAACACTGAAGCTTTCTTT.